A single sample gave rise to the 23 T cell receptor beta chains below, sequenced in a study of low-dose radiotherapy and immunotherapy resistance in tumors. TRAV- and TRBV-specific primers primed first-strand cDNA, covering alpha and beta chains. A constant-region primer paired with the V-primer adapter amplified TCRs over about 19 PCR cycles. Via MiXCR, TCRdb re-called the reads, giving one row per CDR3 protein. The sample includes just over 90,000 distinct CDR3 sequences, 20% to 25% of them seen just once. Time point denoted: after trial treatment. Treatment described: LDRT plus nivolumab, ipilimumab, low-dose cyclophosphamide and aspirin (RACIN trial). The input for sequencing was PBMCs, taken after low-dose radiotherapy plus immunotherapy. All receptors come from a female donor with ovarian cancer.

Ten or more counts support this clonotype. The CDR3 protein is CSARDQVSPLHF. The CDR3 DNA reads TGCAGTGCTAGAGATCAGGTCTCACCCCTCCACTTT. The V call is TRBV20-1, the J call TRBJ1-6; D remains ambiguous. Trimming took off 0 bases at V and 10 bases at J, with 7 bases between the two ends. This CDR3 is 12 amino acids long. The germline CDR1 and CDR2 sequences are DFQATT and SNEGSKA (reference sequence).

This chain joins TRBV28 and TRBJ2-1; TRBD1 matches at 9 bases. CDR1 and CDR2 (germline): MDHEN, SYDVKM. V dropped 7 bases and J dropped 0; count of bases not matched to a gene: 4. The CDR3 loop spans 15 amino acids. The CDR3 sequence: CASITTGGSYNEQFF. In DNA form, the CDR3 reads TGTGCCAGCATTACGACAGGGGGCTCCTACAATGAGCAGTTCTTC. Using reference TRBV28 and TRBJ2-1 for the parts outside the CDR3, the full variable domain is DVKVTQSSRYLVKRTGEKVFLECVQDMDHENMFWYRQDPGLGLRLIYFSYDVKMKEKGDIPEGYSVSREKKERFSLILESASTNQTSMYLCASITTGGSYNEQFFGPGTRLTVL.

V and J are TRBV10-3 and TRBJ2-5; TRBD1 is a possible D gene (6 bases). The length of the CDR3 is 14 residues. V lost 3 bases, J lost 5 bases, and 13 bases lay in between. CDR1 is ENHRY, CDR2 SYGVKD, per germline. CDR3 residues: CAISDWSGAETQYF. The DNA of the CDR3 is TGTGCCATCAGTGATTGGTCAGGGGCTGAGACCCAGTACTTC.

In regard to this clonotype: A far larger clone is one base from this, pointing to a likely read error. The gene calls are TRBV5-6 and TRBJ2-1, with 7 nucleotides matching TRBD1. V lost 6 bases, J lost 10 bases, and 16 bases stayed unmatched. The germline V gene encodes CDR1 SGHDT and CDR2 YYEEEE. This CDR3 is 15 amino acids long. DNA for the CDR3: TGTGCCAGCAACTATCTCCGGGACAGCTCCTACGAGCAGTTCTTC. Translating gives CASNYLRDSSYEQFF.

This clonotype showed up many times. V gene TRBV4-2 combines with J gene TRBJ2-3, with D uncertain. With 0 bases removed from V and 0 bases from J, the gap between germline ends came to 19 bases. CDR3 length: 19 amino acids. Germline-derived CDR1 and CDR2 are LGHNA and YNFKEQ. This chain's CDR3 is CASSQDPRRTTGSTDTQYF. The CDR3, as DNA: TGTGCCAGCAGCCAAGATCCCCGTCGGACGACGGGCAGCACAGATACGCAGTATTTT.

The chain is built from TRBV6-6 and TRBJ2-2; 11 bases agree with TRBD2. The germline CDR1 and CDR2 sequences are MNHNY and SVGAGI (reference sequence). V trimming: 6 bases; J trimming: 0 bases; junction bases outside the gene matches: 0. CDR3 size: 15 residues. The CDR3 region has the DNA TGTGCCAGCAGGGGACTAGCGGCGAACACCGGGGAGCTGTTTTTT. This translates into CASRGLAANTGELFF.

CDR3 region: CASSLFSEGATVGYTF. The CDR3 DNA is TGTGCCAGCAGTTTATTCAGTGAGGGGGCGACGGTTGGCTACACCTTC. The gene calls are TRBV27 and TRBJ1-2, with 7 positions matching TRBD1. The CDR3 runs 16 residues. CDR1 is MNHEY, CDR2 SMNVEV, per germline (reference sequence). The V gene end was trimmed by 1 base and the J gene end by 7 bases; junction bases not matched to a gene: 12.

Concerning this clonotype: A far larger clone is only one base removed, so a read error is likely. The chain combines TRBV6-8 with TRBJ2-7, with a weak D call TRBD1 (6 bases). The CDR3 is 13 amino acids. Germline V lookup: CDR1 MNHGY, CDR2 SAAAGT. The CDR3 protein is CTSSFTGSHEQYF. The CDR3 DNA sequence: TGTACCAGCAGTTTCACAGGGTCCCACGAGCAGTACTTC.

This clonotype occurred many times. V usage is TRBV6-2 or TRBV6-3 and J usage is TRBJ1-5; D possibly corresponds to TRBD1 (5 bases). Trimming pared 6 bases from V and 6 bases from J, leaving 12 bases between. Germline values: CDR1 MNHEY, CDR2 SVGEGT. There are 13 residues in the CDR3. The CDR3, as DNA: TGTGCCAGCAGACCCGATAGGGGTCAGCCCCAGCATTTT. This codes for CASRPDRGQPQHF.

The gene calls are TRBV3-1 and TRBJ2-7, with TRBD1 matching 8 bases. With 4 bases clipped from V and 2 bases from J, the junction kept 7 bases outside the gene matches. CDR1 is LGHDT and CDR2 is YNNKEL in the germline V gene (reference sequence). The CDR3 loop spans 15 amino acids. The CDR3 region is CASSLGQGSPYEQYF. The CDR3, as DNA: TGTGCCAGCAGCCTAGGACAGGGATCTCCCTACGAGCAGTACTTC.

The chain recombines TRBV5-1 with TRBJ2-1, with D possibly being TRBD2 (6 bases). With 0 bases removed from V and 6 bases from J, the gap between germline ends came to 10 bases. Germline CDR1 is SGHRS and CDR2 is YFSETQ. The CDR3 sequence is 14 residues long. The CDR3 region is CASSLVLAINEQFF. The CDR3 nucleotides are TGCGCCAGCAGCTTGGTACTAGCTATCAATGAGCAGTTCTTC.

This clonotype was counted many times. The chain employs TRBV12-3 or TRBV12-4 and TRBJ2-5, with 10 positions matching TRBD2. V shed 2 bases and J 2 bases; nucleotides not matched to a gene: 8. The CDR3 spans 17 residues. CDR3 DNA sequence: TGTGCCAGCAGTTTAACATTGAGTAGCGGGGGGCAAGAGACCCAGTACTTC. It codes for CASSLTLSSGGQETQYF.

Notes on this clonotype: A single base separates this from a much larger clone, so it may be a read error. The genes are TRBV10-3 and TRBJ2-7; D may be TRBD2 (6 bases). The CDR3 has 13 residues. The germline V gene encodes CDR1 ENHRY and CDR2 SYGVKD. The CDR3 protein is CAITGDSTYERYF. The CDR3 DNA is TGTGCCATCACCGGGGACTCCACCTACGAGCGGTACTTC.

This clonotype has a count of ten or more. This chain connects TRBV9 to TRBJ1-2; D is perhaps TRBD1 (5 bases). Trimming pared 4 bases from V and 4 bases from J, leaving 14 bases between. The CDR3 contains 14 residues. Germline loops: CDR1 SGDLS, CDR2 YYNGEE. The CDR3 nucleotides are TGTGCCAGCAGCCCCAGTTCAGGGAGCTATGGCTACACCTTC. Translated: CASSPSSGSYGYTF.

In this sample, this clonotype turned up many times. This chain joins TRBV20-1 and TRBJ2-1, with 12 bases that match TRBD2. The V and J ends lost 2 bases and 4 bases, in that order; junction bases with no gene match: 6. CDR1 is DFQATT and CDR2 is SNEGSKA in the germline V gene (reference sequence). This CDR3 is built from 16 residues. The CDR3 region has the DNA TGCAGTGCTAGACGACTAGCGGGAGTGGGGTACAATGAGCAGTTCTTC. This codes for CSARRLAGVGYNEQFF.

This clonotype was observed many times. The CDR3 sequence: CSARFTETQYF. DNA for the CDR3: TGCAGTGCTAGGTTTACGGAGACCCAGTACTTC. This chain links TRBV20-1 with TRBJ2-5; D is uncertain. Deletions cut 3 bases from V and 5 bases from J, with 7 bases between. The CDR3 consists of 11 residues. Germline V gene data show CDR1 as DFQATT and CDR2 as SNEGSKA (reference sequence).

In this sample, this clonotype turned up many times. The genes are TRBV3-1 and TRBJ2-1; 8 positions agree with TRBD2. The CDR3 consists of 18 residues. Germline lookup yields CDR1 LGHDT and CDR2 YNNKEL (reference sequence). Trimming took 0 bases from V and 2 from J; bases not matched to a gene: 9. In nucleotides, the CDR3 is TGTGCCAGCAGCCAAGATCTTGGGCGCGGGGGGCCCTACAATGAGCAGTTCTTC. Residues: CASSQDLGRGGPYNEQFF.

This clonotype has at least ten counts. The CDR3 DNA follows: TGTGCCACCCATCACCGGGGAATTGACACTGAAGCTTTCTTT. Protein product: CATHHRGIDTEAFF. V gene TRBV18 combines with J gene TRBJ1-1; D unclear. The CDR3 spans 14 residues. Trimming cost V 10 bases and J 3 bases, with 18 bases left between them. CDR1 and CDR2 (germline): KGHSH, LQKENI. The variable domain in full, completed from reference TRBV18 and TRBJ1-1, reads NAGVMQNPRHLVRRRGQEARLRCSPMKGHSHVYWYRQLPEEGLKFMVYLQKENIIDESGMPKERFSAEFPKEGPSILRIQQVVRGDSAAYFCATHHRGIDTEAFFGQGTRLTVV.

This clonotype was seen at least ten times. The chain joins TRBV9 to TRBJ2-3, with D possibly being TRBD2 (5 bases). V gave up 2 bases and J gave up 0 bases, with 13 bases separating them. The CDR3 is 16 residues long. Germline values: CDR1 SGDLS, CDR2 YYNGEE. The CDR3 bases are TGTGCCAGCAGCGTGGACCGACTAACTAGCACAGATACGCAGTATTTT. It yields the protein CASSVDRLTSTDTQYF.

Here the CDR3 reads CASSYQGPGTGRGQPQHF. The CDR3 nucleotides are TGTGCCAGCAGTTACCAGGGGCCCGGGACAGGGCGCGGTCAGCCCCAGCATTTT. The chain recombines TRBV6-2 or TRBV6-3 with TRBJ1-5, with 9 positions matching TRBD1. V lost 2 bases and J lost 6; bases outside the gene matches: 14. From germline, CDR1 is MNHEY and CDR2 SVGEGT. The CDR3 contains 18 residues.

The rearrangement uses TRBV5-1 and TRBJ2-7; 8 bases align to TRBD1. Germline V gene lookup returns CDR1 SGHRS and CDR2 YFSETQ. The CDR3 consists of 13 residues. In DNA form, the CDR3 reads TGCGCAGGCAGCGCGGACAGGGCCTACGAGCAGTACTTC. Translation gives CAGSADRAYEQYF.

This clonotype was counted many times. The rearrangement uses TRBV2 and TRBJ2-7; 7 bases align to TRBD1. V lost 9 bases and J lost 7; bases outside the gene matches: 12. This CDR3 is 13 amino acids long. Germline CDR1 SNHLY, CDR2 FYNNEI. This CDR3 reads CASRTGPAREQYF. Written as DNA, the CDR3 is TGTGCCAGTAGGACAGGTCCTGCCCGAGAGCAGTACTTC.

Worth noting for this clonotype: A far larger clone is only one base removed, so a read error is likely. The chain carries TRBV5-3 and TRBJ1-5; D remains unclear. TRBV5-3 is an ORF, and what it does is uncertain. The CDR3 runs to 14 residues. The chain's CDR3 is CASSLKSGYRPQHF. CDR3 DNA sequence: TGTGCCAGCAGCTTGAAGTCCGGGTATCGGCCCCAGCATTTT.